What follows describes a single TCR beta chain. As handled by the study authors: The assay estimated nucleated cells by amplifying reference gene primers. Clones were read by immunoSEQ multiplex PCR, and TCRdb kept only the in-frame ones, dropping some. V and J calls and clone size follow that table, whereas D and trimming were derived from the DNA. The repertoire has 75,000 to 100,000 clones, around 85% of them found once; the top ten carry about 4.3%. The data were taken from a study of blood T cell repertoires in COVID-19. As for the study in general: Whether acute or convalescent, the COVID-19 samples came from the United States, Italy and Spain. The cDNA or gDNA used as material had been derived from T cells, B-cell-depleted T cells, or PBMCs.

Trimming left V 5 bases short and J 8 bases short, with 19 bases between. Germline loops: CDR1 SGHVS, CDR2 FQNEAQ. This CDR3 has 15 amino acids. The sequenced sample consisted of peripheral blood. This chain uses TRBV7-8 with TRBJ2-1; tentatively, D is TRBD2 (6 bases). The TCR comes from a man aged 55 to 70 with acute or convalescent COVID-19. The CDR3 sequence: CASSATGGGADEQFF. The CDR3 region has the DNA TGTGCCAGCAGCGCCACAGGAGGCGGGGCGGATGAGCAGTTCTTC.